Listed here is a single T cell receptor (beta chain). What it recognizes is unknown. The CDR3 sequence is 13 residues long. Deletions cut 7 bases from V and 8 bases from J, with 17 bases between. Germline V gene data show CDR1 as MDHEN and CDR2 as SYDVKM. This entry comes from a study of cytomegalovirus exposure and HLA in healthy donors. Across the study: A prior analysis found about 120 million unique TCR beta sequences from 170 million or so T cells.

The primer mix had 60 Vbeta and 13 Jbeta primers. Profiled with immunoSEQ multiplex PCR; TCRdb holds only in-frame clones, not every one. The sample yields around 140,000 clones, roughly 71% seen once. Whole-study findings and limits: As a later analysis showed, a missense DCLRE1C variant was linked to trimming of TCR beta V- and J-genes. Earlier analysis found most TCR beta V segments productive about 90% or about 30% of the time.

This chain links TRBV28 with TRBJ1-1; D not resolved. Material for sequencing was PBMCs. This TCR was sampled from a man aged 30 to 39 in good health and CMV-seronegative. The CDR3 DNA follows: TGTGCCAGCAAATTCGTCCAGAACTACGAAGCTTTCTTT. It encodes CASKFVQNYEAFF.